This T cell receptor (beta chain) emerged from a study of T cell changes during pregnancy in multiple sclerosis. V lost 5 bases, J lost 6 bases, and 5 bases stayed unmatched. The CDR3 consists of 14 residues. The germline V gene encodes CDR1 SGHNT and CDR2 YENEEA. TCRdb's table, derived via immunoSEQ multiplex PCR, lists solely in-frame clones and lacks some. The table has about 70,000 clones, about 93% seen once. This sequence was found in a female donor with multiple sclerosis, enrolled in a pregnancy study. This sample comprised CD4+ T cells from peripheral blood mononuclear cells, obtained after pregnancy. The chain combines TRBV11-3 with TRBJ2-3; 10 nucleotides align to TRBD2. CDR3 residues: CASSPSGRGDTQYF. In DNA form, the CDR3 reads TGTGCCAGCAGCCCAAGCGGGAGGGGTGATACGCAGTATTTT. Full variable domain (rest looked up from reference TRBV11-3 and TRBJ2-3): EAGVVQSPRYKIIEKKQPVAFWCNPISGHNTLYWYLQNLGQGPELLIRYENEEAVDDSQLPKDRFSAERLKGVDSTLKIQPAELGDSAVYLCASSPSGRGDTQYFGPGTRLTVL.